This entry features one T cell receptor (beta chain) sequence. Its antigen is unknown. Researchers ran the PCR with 60 Vbeta and 13 Jbeta primers. Assay used: immunoSEQ multiplex PCR; TCRdb lists only in-frame clones, some missing. The sample has roughly 120,000 clones, 80% to 85% seen once. The sample originates from a study of cytomegalovirus exposure and HLA in healthy donors. Study-wide findings and caveats: Researchers catalogued 160 or so TCR beta chains as cytomegalovirus-associated.

The sequence was collected from a woman aged 30 to 39 in good health and CMV-seronegative. The sequencing input was PBMCs.

Here the CDR3 reads CASSGGQSTDTQYF. CDR3 sequence (DNA): TGCGCCAGCAGTGGGGGCCAATCCACAGATACGCAGTATTTT. This chain links TRBV5-1 with TRBJ2-3, with TRBD1 as a possible D gene (6 bases). The CDR3 length is 14 residues. Germline CDR1 reads SGHRS; CDR2 reads YFSETQ. Trimming removed 5 bases at V and 2 bases at J, with 12 bases between. The full variable domain, in which reference TRBV5-1 and TRBJ2-3 provide the parts outside the CDR3, is KAGVTQTPRYLIKTRGQQVTLSCSPISGHRSVSWYQQTPGQGLQFLFEYFSETQRNKGNFPGRFSGRQFSNSRSEMNVSTLELGDSALYLCASSGGQSTDTQYFGPGTRLTVL.